This T cell receptor (beta chain) was sequenced for a study of T cell responses to AZD1222 COVID-19 vaccine. The assay was immunoSEQ multiplex PCR, and TCRdb's table has in-frame clones only and misses some. The table shows about 180,000 clones, with about nine tenths occurring only once. V was shortened by 0 bases and J by 11 bases, with 11 bases between the two germline ends. Germline assignment: CDR1 SGHTA and CDR2 FQGNSA. The CDR3 totals 13 residues. As for this clone: Its antigen is currently unknown.

Overall study findings and caveats: Just five to seven people given AZD1222 tested seropositive at baseline. Without day 14 samples, only post-peak T cell repertoires were studied.

Here the sequenced sample was peripheral blood, taken on day 0 of AZD1222 vaccination. The V call is TRBV7-2, the J call TRBJ1-5; D remains ambiguous. The TCR originated in an adult in good health. CDR3 region: CASSLAVVGAQHF. As DNA, the CDR3 is TGTGCCAGCAGCTTAGCCGTGGTCGGGGCCCAGCATTTT.